The rows below give T cell receptor beta chains drawn from one sample of a study of T cells in localized non-small cell lung cancer. The repertoire was sequenced with immunoSEQ multiplex PCR; TCRdb's copy has only in-frame clones and lacks some. The sample records about 31,000 clones, approximately 94% being singletons. The material was peripheral blood, obtained before any cancer treatment. These receptors were taken from a woman aged 35 to 70 with stage I lung adenocarcinoma. Both conserved end residues are part of each CDR3. The order of the fields is D gene, V gene, clone size, J gene, CDR3 DNA, CDR3 protein. D genes are given only for firm matches. The size field is filled for only some rows; it gives once, few, many or a size class.

NA	TRBV10-3	NA	TRBJ2-1	TGTGCCATCAAGCGCGGGGCCTCCTACAATGAGCAGTTCTTC	CAIKRGASYNEQFF
NA	TRBV5-1	NA	TRBJ1-1	TGCGCCAGCAGCTTGGATACAGTCATGAACACTGAAGCTTTCTTT	CASSLDTVMNTEAFF
NA	TRBV29-1	NA	TRBJ1-2	TGCAGCGTCCAAGACAGGCACCGCGGCGGCTACTATGGCTACACCTTC	CSVQDRHRGGYYGYTF
TRBD2	TRBV15	NA	TRBJ2-3	TGTGCCATCTCGAGCGGGGGGAGTGTAAATACGCAGTATTTT	CAISSGGSVNTQYF
NA	TRBV28	NA	TRBJ1-2	TGTGCCAGCAGTTTTGAATCGAGATCTTGGGGCTACACCTTC	CASSFESRSWGYTF
NA	TRBV29-1	NA	TRBJ1-5	TGCAGCGTTGCCTCGGGAGCTCAGCCCCAGCATTTT	CSVASGAQPQHF
NA	TRBV6-6	NA	TRBJ2-1	TGTGCCAGCAGTTCCAGGGGTCCCAATGAGCAGTTCTTC	CASSSRGPNEQFF
TRBD2	TRBV5-4	NA	TRBJ2-1	TGTGCCAGCACCCCCGGACTAGCGGGGGGCCATGAGCAGTTCTTC	CASTPGLAGGHEQFF
NA	TRBV6-5	NA	TRBJ1-2	TGTGCCAGCAGTTACTCGATACGGGAGCAGGGTGGCTACACCTTC	CASSYSIREQGGYTF
NA	TRBV5-1	NA	TRBJ1-1	TGCGCCAGCGGGGCAGACCCCCCTCGGTCGAACACTGAAGCTTTCTTT	CASGADPPRSNTEAFF
TRBD2	TRBV19	NA	TRBJ2-1	TGTGCCAGTAGTATTATCGGACTAGCGGTCTACAATGAGCAGTTCTTC	CASSIIGLAVYNEQFF
TRBD1	TRBV4-1	NA	TRBJ1-1	TGCGCCAGCAGCTTACGGACAGGGGAGGTTGGCACTGAAGCTTTCTTT	CASSLRTGEVGTEAFF
TRBD1	TRBV5-1	NA	TRBJ2-2	TGCGCCAGCAGCAACCCACAGGGGTCCGGGGAGCTGTTTTTT	CASSNPQGSGELFF
TRBD2	TRBV4-2	NA	TRBJ2-3	TGTGCCAGCAGCCCCCTTCTGCGGGAGTCCCCTCAAAGGGCGCAGTATTTT	CASSPLLRESPQRAQYF
NA	TRBV10-3	NA	TRBJ2-7	TGTGCCATCAGTGAGGGGGACTCCCTCGAGCAGTACTTC	CAISEGDSLEQYF
NA	TRBV19	NA	TRBJ2-1	TGTGCCAGTAGTATTCAGGGGAGCTCCTACAATGAGCAGTTCTTC	CASSIQGSSYNEQFF
NA	TRBV7-6	once	TRBJ2-5	TGTGCCAGCAGCCAGGTTGGGGAAGGGCAAGAGACCCAGTACTTC	CASSQVGEGQETQYF
NA	TRBV27	NA	TRBJ2-3	TGTGCCAGCAGTTTGACCAGAACAGATACGCAGTATTTT	CASSLTRTDTQYF
TRBD1	TRBV7-2	NA	TRBJ1-6	TGTGCCAGCAGTTCTCCAGGGGGGGGCAGGGTCGGTTCACCCCTCCACTTT	CASSSPGGGRVGSPLHF
TRBD1	TRBV19	NA	TRBJ1-2	TGTGCCAGTAGTAACCCCCCCGGGACAGGATTTACGGCTGGCTACACCTTC	CASSNPPGTGFTAGYTF
NA	TRBV5-6	NA	TRBJ2-1	TGTGCCAGCAGCTTGTATGAGACAGCCTACAATGAGCAGTTCTTC	CASSLYETAYNEQFF
NA	TRBV7-2	NA	TRBJ1-3	TGTGCCAGCAGCTTATCCCGGGCCTCTGGAAACACCATATATTTT	CASSLSRASGNTIYF
NA	TRBV6-5	NA	TRBJ2-2	TGTGCCAGCAGTTACCAAGATGGCGGGGAGCTGTTTTTT	CASSYQDGGELFF
NA	TRBV7-2	NA	TRBJ1-1	TGTGCCAGCAGCTTAACGTTTAGTAACATTGAAGCTTTCTTT	CASSLTFSNIEAFF
NA	TRBV5-8	NA	TRBJ1-1	TGTGCCAGCAGCTTGTTGATAGGGAGTGGGAACACTGAAGCTTTCTTT	CASSLLIGSGNTEAFF
TRBD1	TRBV27	NA	TRBJ2-7	TGTGCCAGCACCAGGCTAGAGATCGGGGACAGGGTTGGCGAGCAGTACTTC	CASTRLEIGDRVGEQYF
NA	TRBV5-1	NA	TRBJ1-5	TGCGCCAGCAGCTTGTCGGGGGGCAATCAGCCCCAGCATTTT	CASSLSGGNQPQHF
TRBD2	TRBV7-8	NA	TRBJ2-6	TGTGCCAGCAGCTGGGCGCGGGGGGCCGTAGGGGCCAACGTCCTGACTTTC	CASSWARGAVGANVLTF
TRBD1	TRBV5-4	once	TRBJ2-7	TGTGCCAGCACCGAGGCGGTTGGACAGGCCTACGAGCAGTACTTC	CASTEAVGQAYEQYF
NA	TRBV6-1	NA	TRBJ1-5	TGTGCCAGCAAAGACGGCCCGGCGGGCAATCAGCCCCAGCATTTT	CASKDGPAGNQPQHF
TRBD1	TRBV6-6	medium-sized	TRBJ1-2	TGTGCCAGCAGTTACCCCAGGGGGGATTCCGGGACCTTC	CASSYPRGDSGTF
TRBD2	TRBV18	once	TRBJ2-2	TGTGCCAGCTCACCGCGGGAGGGCCAAACCGGGGAGCTGTTTTTT	CASSPREGQTGELFF
NA	TRBV23-1	NA	TRBJ2-7	TGCGCCAGCAATAGTTCTCCGTGGGGCTACGAGCAGTACTTC	CASNSSPWGYEQYF
NA	TRBV27	NA	TRBJ1-2	TGTGCCAGCAGTTTATACGCAGGCCCCCGTTATGGCTACACCTTC	CASSLYAGPRYGYTF
NA	TRBV4-3	NA	TRBJ2-2	TGCGCCAGCAGCCGGTGGGACACCGGGGAGCTGTTTTTT	CASSRWDTGELFF
NA	TRBV5-1	NA	TRBJ1-5	TGCGCCAGCAGCTTGGACAGGGAGCCCCAGCATTTT	CASSLDREPQHF
NA	TRBV7-9	NA	TRBJ1-4	TGTGCCAGCAGTCCAGCAGCAACTAATGAAAAACTGTTTTTT	CASSPAATNEKLFF
NA	TRBV5-5	NA	TRBJ1-1	TGTGCCAGCAGTTTTGAGGGTTTGAACACTGAAGCTTTCTTT	CASSFEGLNTEAFF
TRBD1	TRBV6-5	NA	TRBJ1-5	TGTGCCAGCAGCCGAGGGGGCTATCAGCCCCAGCATTTT	CASSRGGYQPQHF
NA	TRBV6-5	NA	TRBJ1-2	TGTGCCAGCAGTTACGTCGGGGTCCTCGACACCTATGGCTACACCTTC	CASSYVGVLDTYGYTF
NA	TRBV11-2	NA	TRBJ2-2	TGTGCCAGCAGCTTAGCCGGGAGCGCGAACACCGGGGAGCTGTTTTTT	CASSLAGSANTGELFF
TRBD2	TRBV28	NA	TRBJ2-1	TGTGCCAGCAGCGGGACTAGCGGGTTTATAAGTGAGCAGTTCTTC	CASSGTSGFISEQFF
NA	TRBV15	NA	TRBJ1-1	TGTGCCACCAGCAGAGAGACAGCAATTATGAACACTGAAGCTTTCTTT	CATSRETAIMNTEAFF
NA	TRBV4-3	NA	TRBJ1-4	TGCGCCAGCAGCCAAGCACAGCGTAATGAAAAACTGTTTTTT	CASSQAQRNEKLFF
TRBD2	TRBV18	NA	TRBJ2-7	TGTGCCAGCTCACCGGGGACTAGCGGCCGCTACGAGCAGTACTTC	CASSPGTSGRYEQYF